The T cell receptor (beta chain) under discussion was sequenced for a study of spatial heterogeneity in lung cancer. Study-wide results and caveats: Expanded alpha and beta TCR counts within tumors tracked tumor mutation counts.

Trimming removed 1 base from V and 3 bases from J, with 10 bases in between. CDR3 length equals 15 residues. CDR1 SNHLY and CDR2 FYNNEI come from the germline V gene. Worth noting for this clonotype: Its antigen remains unknown.

TCRdb reprocessed the 5' RACE reads with MiXCR, giving one entry per CDR3 protein. Among roughly 10,000 distinct CDR3 sequences listed, over 9.5% were seen once. Documented time point: sample taken at primary tumor resection. Sequencing was performed on lung tumor tissue, taken at surgery. V and J are TRBV2 and TRBJ1-5; unclear D gene. The clonotype was recovered from a female donor with early-stage non-small cell lung cancer. CDR3 coding DNA: TGTGCCAGCAGTGAAGGGAGGGTTAACAATCAGCCCCAGCATTTT. Translating gives CASSEGRVNNQPQHF.